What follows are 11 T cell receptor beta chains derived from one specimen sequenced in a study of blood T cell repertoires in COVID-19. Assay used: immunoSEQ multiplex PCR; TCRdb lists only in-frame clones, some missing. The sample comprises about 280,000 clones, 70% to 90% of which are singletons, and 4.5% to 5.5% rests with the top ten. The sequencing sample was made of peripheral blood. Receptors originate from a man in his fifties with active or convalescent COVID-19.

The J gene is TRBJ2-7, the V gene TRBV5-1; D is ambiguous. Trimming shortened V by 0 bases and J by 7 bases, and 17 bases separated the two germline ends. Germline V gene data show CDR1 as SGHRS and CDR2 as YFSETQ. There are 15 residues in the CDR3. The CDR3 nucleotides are TGCGCCAGCAGCTTGGGGTTGGTTACTCTGGAGGAGCAGTACTTC. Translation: CASSLGLVTLEEQYF.

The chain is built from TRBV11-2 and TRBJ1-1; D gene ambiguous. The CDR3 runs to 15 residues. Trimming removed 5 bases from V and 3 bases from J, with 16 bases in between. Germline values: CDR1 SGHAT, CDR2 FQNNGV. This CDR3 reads CASSEGDRRDTEAFF. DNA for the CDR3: TGTGCCAGCAGCGAGGGAGACCGGAGGGACACTGAAGCTTTCTTT.

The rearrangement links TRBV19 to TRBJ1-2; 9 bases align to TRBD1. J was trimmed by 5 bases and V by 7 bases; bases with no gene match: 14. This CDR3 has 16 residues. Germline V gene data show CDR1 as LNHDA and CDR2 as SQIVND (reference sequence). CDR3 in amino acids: CASISSAGQGPYGYTF. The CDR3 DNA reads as TGTGCCAGTATCTCCTCCGCTGGACAGGGGCCATATGGCTACACCTTC.

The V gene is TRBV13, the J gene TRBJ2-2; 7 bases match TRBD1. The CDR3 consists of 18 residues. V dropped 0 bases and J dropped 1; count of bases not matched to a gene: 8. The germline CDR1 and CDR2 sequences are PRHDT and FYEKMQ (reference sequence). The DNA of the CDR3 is TGTGCCAGCAGCTTAGGCCGATATCGACAGGGGAACACCGGGGAGCTGTTTTTT. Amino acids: CASSLGRYRQGNTGELFF.

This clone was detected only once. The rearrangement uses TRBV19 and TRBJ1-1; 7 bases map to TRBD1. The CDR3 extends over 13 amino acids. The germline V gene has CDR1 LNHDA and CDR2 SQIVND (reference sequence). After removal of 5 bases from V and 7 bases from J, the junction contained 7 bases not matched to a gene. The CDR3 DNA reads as TGTGCCAGTAGTCCCCGACAGGGTGGTGAAGCTTTCTTT. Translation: CASSPRQGGEAFF.

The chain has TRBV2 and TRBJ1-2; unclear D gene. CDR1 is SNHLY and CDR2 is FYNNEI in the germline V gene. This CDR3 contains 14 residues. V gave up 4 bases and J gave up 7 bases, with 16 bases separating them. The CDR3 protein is CASSVGAPSGGYTF. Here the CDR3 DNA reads TGTGCCAGCAGTGTTGGAGCGCCTTCCGGTGGCTACACCTTC.

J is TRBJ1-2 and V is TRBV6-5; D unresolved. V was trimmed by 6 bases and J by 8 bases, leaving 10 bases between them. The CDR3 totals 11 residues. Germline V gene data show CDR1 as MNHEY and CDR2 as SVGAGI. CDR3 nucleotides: TGTGCCAGCAGCCAGGATGGGGGCTACACCTTC. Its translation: CASSQDGGYTF.

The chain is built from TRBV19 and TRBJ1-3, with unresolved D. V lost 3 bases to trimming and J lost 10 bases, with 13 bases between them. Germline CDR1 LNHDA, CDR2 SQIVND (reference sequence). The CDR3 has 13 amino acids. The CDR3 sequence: CASSIDNRATIYF. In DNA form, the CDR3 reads TGTGCCAGTAGTATCGACAACAGAGCAACCATATATTTT.

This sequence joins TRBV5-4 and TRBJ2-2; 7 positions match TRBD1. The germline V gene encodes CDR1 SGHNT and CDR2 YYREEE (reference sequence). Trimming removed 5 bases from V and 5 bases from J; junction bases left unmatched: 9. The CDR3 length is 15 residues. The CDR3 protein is CASRLDRDVTGELFF. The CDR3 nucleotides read TGTGCCAGCAGACTTGACAGGGATGTTACCGGGGAGCTGTTTTTT.

This CDR3 reads CASGSTGGGYEQYF. In DNA form, the CDR3 reads TGTGCTAGTGGTTCGACCGGGGGTGGGTACGAGCAGTACTTC. V is TRBV12-5 and J is TRBJ2-7, with a tentative D call TRBD2 (6 bases). The CDR3 covers 14 residues. Germline V CDR1 and CDR2: LGHNT, FRNRAP. Deletions cut 4 bases from V and 4 bases from J, with 14 bases between.

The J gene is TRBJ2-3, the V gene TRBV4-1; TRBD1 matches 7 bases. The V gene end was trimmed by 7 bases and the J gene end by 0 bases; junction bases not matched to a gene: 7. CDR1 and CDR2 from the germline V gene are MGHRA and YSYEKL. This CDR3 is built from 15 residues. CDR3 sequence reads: CASKTTGVSTDTQYF. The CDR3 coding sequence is TGCGCCAGCAAAACTACAGGGGTCAGCACAGATACGCAGTATTTT.